This T cell receptor (beta chain) emerged from a study of blood T cells in healthy people across ages. A J-beta primer mix and a sample-barcoded 5' primer were used in a second PCR of roughly 7 to 12 cycles. From the 5' RACE reads, TCRdb called clonotypes with MiXCR, one entry per CDR3 protein. This table holds approximately 800,000 distinct CDR3 sequences, around 25% found once. This CDR3 contains 14 residues. Germline-derived CDR1 and CDR2 are SGDLS and YYNGEE. Deletions cut 0 bases from V and 6 bases from J, with 11 bases between. This sample was shared with a second study, whose subject was T cells of mothers and their children.

Material: blood. The clonotype originates from a boy aged 5-17 years in good health. The rearrangement uses TRBV9 and TRBJ2-3; D is unclear. DNA of the CDR3: TGTGCCAGCAGCGTAGCGTATCCTGGTGATACGCAGTATTTT. It is translated as CASSVAYPGDTQYF.